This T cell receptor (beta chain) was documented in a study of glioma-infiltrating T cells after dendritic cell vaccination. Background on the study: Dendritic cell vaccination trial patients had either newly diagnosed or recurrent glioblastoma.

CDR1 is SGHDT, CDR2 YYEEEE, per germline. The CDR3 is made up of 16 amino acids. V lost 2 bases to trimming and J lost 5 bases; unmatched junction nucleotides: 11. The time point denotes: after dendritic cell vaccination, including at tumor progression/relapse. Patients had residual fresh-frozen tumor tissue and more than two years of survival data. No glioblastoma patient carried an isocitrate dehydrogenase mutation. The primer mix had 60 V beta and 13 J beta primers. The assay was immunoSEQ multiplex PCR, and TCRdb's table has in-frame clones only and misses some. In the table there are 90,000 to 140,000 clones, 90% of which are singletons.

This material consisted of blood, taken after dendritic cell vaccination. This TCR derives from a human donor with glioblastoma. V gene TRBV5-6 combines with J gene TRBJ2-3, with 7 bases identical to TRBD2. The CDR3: CASSLGILARGDTQYF. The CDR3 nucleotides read TGTGCCAGCAGCTTAGGGATACTAGCGAGAGGAGATACGCAGTATTTT.